These 5 T cell receptor beta chains share one sample of origin, sequenced in a study of molecular identifiers for immune sequencing clone quantification. TCRdb ran MiXCR on the PCR reads and lists one entry per CDR3 protein. This table holds hundreds of thousands of distinct CDR3 sequences, about 23% found once. The sample taken for sequencing was naive CD8+ T cells from blood, with Jurkat cell RNA spiked in. Subset here: FACS-sorted CD8+CD4-CCR7+CD45RA+ naive T cells. The receptors originated from a human donor in good health. Some libraries in this study had Jurkat cell RNA spiked in.

The table lists this clonotype with many counts. The chain carries TRBV5-6 and TRBJ2-5; TRBD2 might be the D (5 bases). V shed 0 bases and J shed 14 bases, with 8 bases lying between them. Germline CDR1 reads SGHDT; CDR2 reads YYEEEE. This CDR3 region has 10 residues. The CDR3, as DNA: TGTGCCAGCAGCTTGGGGCTAGCATACTTC. This codes for CASSLGLAYF.

This clonotype turned up a few times. V usage is TRBV27 and J usage is TRBJ2-4; TRBD1 matches 7 bases. Germline V CDR1 and CDR2: MNHEY, SMNVEV (reference sequence). This CDR3 has 16 residues. Unmatched junction bases numbered 9, after V lost 6 bases and J lost 1 base. CDR3 nucleotides: TGTGCCAGCAGCAGAGGGGGCGAGTGGGCCAAAAACATTCAGTACTTC. Translating gives CASSRGGEWAKNIQYF.

Note on this clonotype: A much bigger clone sits one base away, suggesting this may be a read error. The rearrangement uses TRBV20-1 and TRBJ2-3, with D unresolved. The V gene lost 6 bases and the J gene lost 2 bases, with 18 bases spanning the gap. From germline, CDR1 is DFQATT and CDR2 SNEGSKA (reference sequence). The CDR3 consists of 15 residues. The DNA for the CDR3 is TGCAGTGCCCACTCCCAAGACCGCGACACAGATACGCAGTATTTT. Translated, it gives CSAHSQDRDTDTQYF.

This clonotype was seen repeatedly, ten times or more. The chain combines TRBV9 with TRBJ1-2; D gene unclear. This CDR3 has 18 amino acids. Trimming pared 6 bases from V and 1 base from J, leaving 25 bases between. CDR1 SGDLS and CDR2 YYNGEE come from the germline V gene. Written as DNA, the CDR3 is TGTGCCAGCACCCTAGGGCCGAAAATACCGGCGGTTAACTATGGCTACACCTTC. Translation: CASTLGPKIPAVNYGYTF.

This clonotype appeared many times. The chain employs TRBV7-3 and TRBJ2-2, with D possibly being TRBD2 (5 bases). Germline CDR1 is SGHTA and CDR2 is FQGTGA. This CDR3 is built from 12 residues. Trimming removed 11 bases from V and 0 bases from J, with 7 bases in between. CDR3 DNA sequence: TGTGCCGGAGGAACGAACACCGGGGAGCTGTTTTTT. It codes for CAGGTNTGELFF. Full variable domain (missing parts from reference TRBV7-3 and TRBJ2-2): GAGVSQTPSNKVTEKGKYVELRCDPISGHTALYWYRQSLGQGPEFLIYFQGTGAADDSGLPNDRFFAVRPEGSVSTLKIQRTERGDSAVYLCAGGTNTGELFFGEGSRLTVL.